The TCR beta chain described here comes from a study of control samples from healthy donors and cancer patients. Trimming cost V 2 bases and J 2 bases; bases outside gene matches: 8. The germline V gene has CDR1 KGHSH and CDR2 LQKENI. The length of the CDR3 is 17 residues. Measured with immunoSEQ multiplex PCR; TCRdb has only the in-frame clones, and not every one. The data contain around 140,000 clones, 94% of them singletons. Input material: blood. The origin of this receptor is a man aged 40-49 years in good health. This sequence joins TRBV18 and TRBJ2-5, with 10 bases fitting TRBD2. CDR3 DNA sequence: TGTGCCAGCTCACCATCCGTCTCGACTAGCGGGCAAGAGACCCAGTACTTC. Translating gives CASSPSVSTSGQETQYF. Together with reference TRBV18 and TRBJ2-5, the CDR3 gives the full variable domain: NAGVMQNPRHLVRRRGQEARLRCSPMKGHSHVYWYRQLPEEGLKFMVYLQKENIIDESGMPKERFSAEFPKEGPSILRIQQVVRGDSAAYFCASSPSVSTSGQETQYFGPGTRLLVL.